The source of this T cell receptor beta chain is a study of regulatory T cells in long-lasting Graves disease. Arm-PCR of CDR3 regions with iRepertoire HTBI primers generated TCR beta libraries. Original data processing: The identification of 60 or so TRBV and over eleven TRBJ segments was made across samples. TCRdb called the multiplex PCR reads again in MiXCR, with one record for every CDR3 protein. The V and J calls were not made by the authors but by TCRdb's processing. The repertoire consists of 500,000 to 700,000 distinct CDR3 sequences, with about 30% occurring once and the leading ten covering under 50%. The study's findings and limits: Favoring TRBV28, TRBJ1-2 and TRBJ2-5 was a feature seen in persistent disease. Compared with new cases, persistent Graves' patients showed reduced TCR diversity.

The CDR3 covers 13 residues. Trimming left V 3 bases short and J 7 bases short, with 12 bases between. CDR1 SGHAT and CDR2 FQNNGV come from the germline V gene. A note on this clonotype: The antigen is unknown.

Time point meaning: persistent/refractory GD, antithyroid drugs over 5 years with positive TRAb. RNA from PBMCs was the source of the TCR library. The patients were enrolled through endocrinology in Xi'an, China. This chain uses TRBV11-2 with TRBJ1-2; D is perhaps TRBD1 (5 bases). This specimen consisted of peripheral blood mononuclear cells (PBMCs), obtained when the disease was refractory, from a patient treated with antithyroid drugs. The clonotype originates from a female donor with Graves disease. The CDR3 is CASSFAGKAGYTF. The CDR3 bases are TGTGCCAGCAGCTTTGCAGGGAAGGCTGGCTACACCTTC.